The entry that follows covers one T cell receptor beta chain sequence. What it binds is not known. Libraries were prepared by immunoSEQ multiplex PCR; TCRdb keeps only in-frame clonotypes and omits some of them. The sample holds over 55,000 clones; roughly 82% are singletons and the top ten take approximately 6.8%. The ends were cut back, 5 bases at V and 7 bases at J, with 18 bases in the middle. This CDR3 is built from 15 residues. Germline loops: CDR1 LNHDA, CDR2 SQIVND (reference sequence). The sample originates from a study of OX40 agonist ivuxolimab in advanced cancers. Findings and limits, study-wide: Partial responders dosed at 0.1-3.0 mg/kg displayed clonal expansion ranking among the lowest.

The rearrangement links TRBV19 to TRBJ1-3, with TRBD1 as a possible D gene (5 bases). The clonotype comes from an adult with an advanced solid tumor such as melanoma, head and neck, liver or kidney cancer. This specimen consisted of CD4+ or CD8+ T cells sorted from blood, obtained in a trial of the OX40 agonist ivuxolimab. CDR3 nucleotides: TGTGCCAGTAGTTCCGGACTGTTTTGGGGGAACACCATATATTTT. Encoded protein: CASSSGLFWGNTIYF.